This passage covers 7 T cell receptor beta chains from one sample sequenced in a study of cytomegalovirus exposure and HLA in healthy donors. The PCR used 60 Vbeta and 13 Jbeta primers. Repertoires were generated with immunoSEQ multiplex PCR, while TCRdb's copy carries only in-frame clones and drops some. Of some 160,000 clones in the sample, around three quarters were seen once. The sample taken for sequencing was PBMCs. Receptor source: a man aged 40-49 years in good health and CMV-seronegative.

The chain carries TRBV7-3 and TRBJ1-1; no reliable D call. The CDR3 length is 13 residues. CDR1 is SGHTA and CDR2 is FQGTGA in the germline V gene. The V gene lost 3 bases and the J gene lost 1 base, with 6 bases spanning the gap. The CDR3, as DNA: TGTGCCAGCAGCTTGGAGACGAACACTGAAGCTTTCTTT. This gives the protein CASSLETNTEAFF.

This rearrangement joins TRBV6-4 to TRBJ2-1, with a possible D match to TRBD2 (6 bases). The CDR3 runs to 17 residues. Germline V CDR1 and CDR2: MRHNA, SNTAGT. Deletions cut 3 bases from V and 2 bases from J, with 17 bases between. CDR3 nucleotides: TGTGCCAGCAGTGATAGCGGTGAAGAAGGGCCCTACAATGAGCAGTTCTTC. As protein: CASSDSGEEGPYNEQFF.

This chain uses TRBV6-1 with TRBJ2-1, with 7 bases that match TRBD2. V gave up 7 bases and J gave up 9 bases; unmatched junction bases: 9. The CDR3 consists of 13 residues. From germline, CDR1 is MNHNS and CDR2 SASEGT. The CDR3 region is CASTRREDTEQFF. The CDR3 region has the DNA TGTGCCAGCACCCGACGGGAGGACACTGAGCAGTTCTTC.

This sequence joins TRBV6-4 and TRBJ2-7; D is possibly TRBD2 (5 bases). Per germline, CDR1 MRHNA and CDR2 SNTAGT. Trimming cost V 2 bases and J 3 bases, with 14 bases left between them. The CDR3 is 15 residues long. The CDR3 region is CASSDLRTVHYEQYV. CDR3 in DNA: TGTGCCAGCAGTGACCTTAGGACTGTACACTACGAGCAGTACGTC.

The gene calls are TRBV6-6 and TRBJ2-1; 7 bases align to TRBD2. Germline V gives CDR1 MNHNY, CDR2 SVGAGI (reference sequence). Trimming at V came to 7 bases and at J to 1 base, leaving 4 bases not matched to a gene. The CDR3 length is 14 residues. The CDR3 reads CASTLLASYNEQFF. In nucleotides, the CDR3 is TGTGCCAGCACCCTACTAGCGTCCTACAATGAGCAGTTCTTC.

In regard to this clone: This specimen includes other DNA sequences encoding the same CDR3. This CDR3 is CASSLGTGANTEAFF. CDR3 sequence (DNA): TGTGCCAGCAGTCTAGGGACAGGAGCGAACACTGAAGCTTTCTTT. This chain connects TRBV27 to TRBJ1-1; 8 nucleotides match TRBD1. The CDR3 contains 15 residues. The germline gives CDR1 MNHEY, CDR2 SMNVEV (reference sequence). J gave up 1 base and V 5 bases, and 6 bases lay outside the gene matches.

This rearrangement joins TRBV28 to TRBJ2-7, with 10 bases fitting TRBD2. This CDR3 comprises 16 residues. V shed 5 bases and J 4 bases; nucleotides not matched to a gene: 11. Germline lookup yields CDR1 MDHEN and CDR2 SYDVKM. The DNA of the CDR3 is TGTGCCAGCAGTCCAGAGAGCGGGAGGGCCAGGTACGAGCAGTACTTC. The encoded protein is CASSPESGRARYEQYF.